Here is one T cell receptor beta chain with its context. The record originates from a study of T cell responses to AZD1222 COVID-19 vaccine. Using immunoSEQ multiplex PCR, the repertoire was profiled, and TCRdb retains in-frame clones only, with some absent. Of more than 110,000 clones listed, 80% to 90% were seen once; the top ten hold approximately 3.4%. V lost 5 bases to trimming and J lost 7 bases; unmatched junction nucleotides: 11. CDR1 SEHNR and CDR2 FQNEAQ come from the germline V gene (reference sequence). The CDR3 is made up of 15 amino acids. The sample in question was peripheral blood, obtained on day 0 of AZD1222 vaccination. V and J are TRBV7-9 and TRBJ2-7; 10 bases match TRBD1. The receptor was derived from an adult in good health. As DNA, the CDR3 is TGTGCCAGCAGCAAGAGACAGGGGGCGCTTGGGGAGCAGTACTTC. This encodes CASSKRQGALGEQYF. The full variable domain, its missing parts supplied by reference TRBV7-9 and TRBJ2-7, is DTGVSQNPRHKITKRGQNVTFRCDPISEHNRLYWYRQTLGQGPEFLTYFQNEAQLEKSRLLSDRFSAERPKGSFSTLEIQRTEQGDSAMYLCASSKRQGALGEQYFGPGTRLTVT.